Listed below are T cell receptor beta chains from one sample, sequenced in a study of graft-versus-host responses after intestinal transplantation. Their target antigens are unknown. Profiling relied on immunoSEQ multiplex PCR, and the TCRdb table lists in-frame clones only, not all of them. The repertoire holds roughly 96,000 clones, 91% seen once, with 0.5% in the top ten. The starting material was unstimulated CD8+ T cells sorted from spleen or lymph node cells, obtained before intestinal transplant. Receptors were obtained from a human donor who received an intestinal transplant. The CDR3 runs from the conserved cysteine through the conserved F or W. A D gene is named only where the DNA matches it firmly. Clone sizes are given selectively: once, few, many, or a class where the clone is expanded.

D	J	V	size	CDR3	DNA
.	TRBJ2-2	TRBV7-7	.	CASSAATGELFF	TGTGCCAGCAGCGCGGCGACCGGGGAGCTGTTTTTT
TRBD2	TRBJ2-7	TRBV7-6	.	CASSAGTSGRSPYEQYF	TGTGCCAGCAGCGCGGGGACTAGCGGGAGGTCCCCCTACGAGCAGTACTTC
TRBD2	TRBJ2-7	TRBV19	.	CASSIDAAGTYEQYF	TGTGCCAGTAGTATAGATGCAGCGGGGACCTACGAGCAGTACTTC
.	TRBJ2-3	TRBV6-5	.	CASSSETGSDTQYF	TGTGCCAGCAGTTCCGAGACTGGCTCAGATACGCAGTATTTT
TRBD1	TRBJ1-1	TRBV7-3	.	CASSEDRGMNTEAFF	TGTGCCAGCAGCGAGGACAGGGGGATGAACACTGAAGCTTTCTTT
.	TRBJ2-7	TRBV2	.	CASTSEGSWHEQYF	TGTGCCAGCACCTCGGAGGGGTCGTGGCACGAGCAGTACTTC
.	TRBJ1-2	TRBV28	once	CASRGARGYTF	TGTGCCAGCAGGGGGGCTCGTGGCTACACCTTC
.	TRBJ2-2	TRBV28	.	CASSLLESGELFF	TGTGCCAGCAGTTTGTTGGAGTCCGGGGAGCTGTTTTTT
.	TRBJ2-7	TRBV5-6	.	CASSAGIYEQYF	TGTGCCAGCAGCGCCGGGATCTACGAGCAGTACTTC
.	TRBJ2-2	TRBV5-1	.	CASSLGHGELFF	TGCGCCAGCAGCTTGGGACACGGGGAGCTGTTTTTT
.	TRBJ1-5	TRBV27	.	CASSYSGYGQPQHF	TGTGCCAGCAGTTATTCAGGGTACGGCCAGCCCCAGCATTTT
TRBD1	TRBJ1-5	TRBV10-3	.	CAISATGGSNQPQHF	TGTGCCATCAGCGCTACAGGGGGAAGCAATCAGCCCCAGCATTTT
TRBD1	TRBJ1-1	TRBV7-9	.	CASSLTDRRNTEAFF	TGTGCCAGCAGCTTAACGGACAGGAGGAACACTGAAGCTTTCTTT
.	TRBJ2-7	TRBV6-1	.	CASSGVGYEQYF	TGTGCCAGCAGTGGAGTCGGCTACGAGCAGTACTTC
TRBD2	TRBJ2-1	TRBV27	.	CASSSTSGRSEQFF	TGTGCCAGCAGTTCGACTAGCGGGAGAAGTGAGCAGTTCTTC
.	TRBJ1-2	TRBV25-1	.	CASSDFLRGYTF	TGTGCCAGCAGTGATTTCCTTCGTGGCTACACCTTC
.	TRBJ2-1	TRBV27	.	CASNLQPSSYNEQFF	TGTGCCAGCAACCTACAGCCAAGCTCCTACAATGAGCAGTTCTTC
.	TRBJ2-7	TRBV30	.	CAWSEGEGVYEQYF	TGTGCCTGGAGTGAGGGCGAGGGGGTATACGAGCAGTACTTC
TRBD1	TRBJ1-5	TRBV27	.	CASSLLGTVNQPQHF	TGTGCCAGCAGTTTACTCGGGACAGTTAATCAGCCCCAGCATTTT
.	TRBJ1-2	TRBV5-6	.	CASSYNRGAEGYTF	TGTGCCAGCAGCTATAACCGGGGGGCGGAGGGCTACACCTTC
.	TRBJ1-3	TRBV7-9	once	CASSSFRGGNTIYF	TGTGCCAGCAGCTCATTCAGAGGGGGAAACACCATATATTTT
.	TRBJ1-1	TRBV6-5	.	CASSYSGGTEAFF	TGTGCCAGCAGTTACTCGGGGGGAACTGAAGCTTTCTTT
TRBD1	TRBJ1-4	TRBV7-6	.	CASSPILSQGAGEKLFF	TGTGCCAGCAGCCCCATTTTAAGTCAGGGGGCGGGAGAAAAACTGTTTTTT
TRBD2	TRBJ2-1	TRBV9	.	CASSVGIAGSYNEQFF	TGTGCCAGCAGCGTAGGGATAGCGGGGAGTTACAATGAGCAGTTCTTC
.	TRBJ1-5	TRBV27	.	CASSFYSNQPQHF	TGTGCCAGCAGTTTCTATAGCAATCAGCCCCAGCATTTT
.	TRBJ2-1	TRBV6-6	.	CASRFRVTVANEQFF	TGTGCCAGCCGTTTTAGGGTCACGGTAGCGAATGAGCAGTTCTTC
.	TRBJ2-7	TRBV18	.	CASSPPGGIWEQYF	TGTGCCAGCTCACCACCGGGGGGAATTTGGGAGCAGTACTTC
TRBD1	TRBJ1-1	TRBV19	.	CASSLTGGEDEAFF	TGTGCCAGTAGTCTAACAGGGGGCGAAGATGAAGCTTTCTTT
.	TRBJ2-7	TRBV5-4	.	CASSREKGFLGSEQYF	TGTGCCAGCAGCAGAGAAAAGGGGTTTCTAGGATCCGAGCAGTACTTC